The 21 T cell receptor beta chains in this list originate from one sample, sequenced in a study of memory CD4+ T cells and cytomegalovirus serostatus. TCRdb's copy holds only in-frame clones and misses some; the assay was immunoSEQ multiplex PCR. The sample has under 40,000 clones, 79% seen once. Single viable CD3+CD4+CD8-CD45RO+ cells were sorted as the memory CD4+ T cells. The sample comprised memory CD4+ T cells from blood. The receptors were sampled from an adult in good health and CMV-seropositive.

This clone was counted between two and nine times. The chain couples TRBV7-2 to TRBJ1-2; perhaps TRBD1 as D (6 bases). V lost 1 base and J lost 4, with 16 bases in between. The CDR3 sequence is 16 residues long. Germline V lookup: CDR1 SGHTA, CDR2 FQGNSA. The CDR3 loop is CASSLGGSGVGYGYTF. The CDR3 DNA sequence: TGTGCCAGCAGCTTAGGAGGCTCAGGGGTAGGCTATGGCTACACCTTC.

The chain carries TRBV6-5 and TRBJ2-2, with D tentatively TRBD2 (6 bases). The CDR3 contains 14 residues. From germline, CDR1 is MNHEY and CDR2 SVGAGI. The V and J ends lost 6 bases and 2 bases respectively, with 10 bases between them. CDR3 DNA sequence: TGTGCCAGCAGGCGGGACCCAAACACCGGGGAGCTGTTTTTT. Translated: CASRRDPNTGELFF.

The chain's CDR3 is CASSLTSNTEAFF. The CDR3 DNA reads as TGCGCCAGCAGCTTAACCTCGAACACTGAAGCTTTCTTT. V usage is TRBV5-1 and J usage is TRBJ1-1; the D is unclear. Trimming took 2 bases from V and 1 from J, leaving 6 bases between them. Germline V gene data show CDR1 as SGHRS and CDR2 as YFSETQ. The CDR3 is 13 residues long.

The V gene is TRBV5-1, the J gene TRBJ2-3; TRBD2 is a possible D gene (8 bases). There are 15 residues in the CDR3. V was shortened by 0 bases and J by 4 bases, with 12 bases between the two germline ends. The germline gives CDR1 SGHRS, CDR2 YFSETQ. CDR3 nucleotides: TGCGCCAGCAGCTTGGTCGGGAGGGGGCCAGATACGCAGTATTTT. Translating gives CASSLVGRGPDTQYF.

This chain links TRBV2 with TRBJ1-2; no reliable D call. With 6 bases removed from V and 7 bases from J, the gap between germline ends came to 15 bases. Germline CDR1 is SNHLY and CDR2 is FYNNEI. This CDR3 comprises 13 residues. CDR3: CASREGHPSGYTF. In DNA form, the CDR3 reads TGTGCCAGCAGGGAGGGTCATCCCTCTGGCTACACCTTC.

The rearrangement uses TRBV5-5 and TRBJ2-2, with D uncertain. Trimming shortened V by 0 bases and J by 3 bases, and 3 bases separated the two germline ends. The germline V gene encodes CDR1 SGHKS and CDR2 YYEKEE (reference sequence). The CDR3 is 13 residues long. The CDR3 loop reads CASSLGDTGELFF. CDR3 bases: TGTGCCAGCAGCTTGGGGGACACCGGGGAGCTGTTTTTT. Full variable domain (outside the CDR3, taken from reference TRBV5-5 and TRBJ2-2): DAGVTQSPTHLIKTRGQQVTLRCSPISGHKSVSWYQQVLGQGPQFIFQYYEKEERGRGNFPDRFSARQFPNYSSELNVNALLLGDSALYLCASSLGDTGELFFGEGSRLTVL.

The table lists this clone with a few counts. The rearrangement joins TRBV4-2 to TRBJ1-5, with D unclear. This CDR3 is built from 14 residues. V was pared by 5 bases and J by 7 bases, with 15 bases between. CDR1 and CDR2 from the germline V gene are LGHNA and YNFKEQ. CDR3 loop: CASSFTGREQPQHF. The CDR3 nucleotides read TGTGCCAGCAGCTTTACTGGGCGGGAACAGCCCCAGCATTTT.

V and J are TRBV7-2 and TRBJ1-1; 8 bases agree with TRBD1. Per the germline V gene, CDR1 is SGHTA and CDR2 is FQGNSA. The V segment lost 1 base and the J segment 12 bases; nucleotides outside the gene matches: 7. This CDR3 has 13 amino acids. CDR3 sequence reads: CASSLDETGVTFF. As DNA, the CDR3 is TGTGCCAGCAGCTTAGACGAGACAGGGGTAACTTTCTTT.

This clone was observed a few times. For the CDR3, the DNA is TGTGCCAGCAGTGGCAGAGGGATTAGGTTATACGAGCAGTACTTC. This gives the protein CASSGRGIRLYEQYF. This chain connects TRBV6-1 to TRBJ2-7; D is possibly TRBD2 (5 bases). V lost 4 bases and J 4 bases, leaving 17 bases between the germline ends. The germline V gene encodes CDR1 MNHNS and CDR2 SASEGT. This CDR3 comprises 15 residues.

The chain links TRBV11-2 to TRBJ1-1; D remains ambiguous. The germline CDR1 and CDR2 sequences are SGHAT and FQNNGV. The V end lost 3 bases, the J end lost 1 base, and 9 bases lay between the germline ends. This CDR3 spans 14 amino acids. The CDR3 DNA is TGTGCCAGCAGCTTCTTGTACACGAACACTGAAGCTTTCTTT. Amino acid sequence: CASSFLYTNTEAFF.

V is TRBV6-4 and J is TRBJ1-1, with TRBD1 as a possible D gene (5 bases). Trimming left V 7 bases short and J 0 bases short, with 18 bases between. There are 16 residues in the CDR3. From germline, CDR1 is MRHNA and CDR2 SNTAGT. This CDR3 reads CASTPYRFEMNTEAFF. CDR3 nucleotide sequence: TGTGCCAGCACCCCCTACAGGTTTGAGATGAACACTGAAGCTTTCTTT.

The gene calls are TRBV5-6 and TRBJ1-4; D is undetermined. The CDR3 covers 15 residues. The V end lost 1 base, the J end lost 5 bases, and 12 bases lay between the germline ends. CDR1 is SGHDT, CDR2 YYEEEE, per germline. The CDR3 DNA is TGTGCCAGCAGCTTGCTGTCCCGAGGGAATGAAAAACTGTTTTTT. As protein: CASSLLSRGNEKLFF.

This rearrangement joins TRBV7-2 to TRBJ2-5; D remains ambiguous. With 0 bases removed from V and 4 bases from J, the gap between germline ends came to 6 bases. This CDR3 is 13 amino acids long. Germline CDR1 reads SGHTA; CDR2 reads FQGNSA. CDR3 DNA: TGTGCCAGCAGCTTAGCTAGAGGAGAGACCCAGTACTTC. Amino acid sequence: CASSLARGETQYF.

The chain employs TRBV2 and TRBJ2-3, with D hard to call. CDR3 length equals 13 residues. V dropped 8 bases and J dropped 0 bases, with 9 bases sitting between them. Germline values: CDR1 SNHLY, CDR2 FYNNEI. The CDR3 DNA reads as TGTGCCAGCGTCTCGGGTAGCACAGATACGCAGTATTTT. Residues: CASVSGSTDTQYF.

The J gene is TRBJ2-5, the V gene TRBV7-4; a possible D gene is TRBD1 (5 bases). The CDR3 extends over 15 amino acids. V dropped 9 bases and J dropped 4 bases, with 21 bases sitting between them. Per germline, CDR1 SGHVT and CDR2 SQSDAQ. In DNA, the CDR3 is TGTGCCAGTGGCCAGGGTCGGGTATGGGCAGAGACCCAGTACTTC. As protein: CASGQGRVWAETQYF.

V is TRBV4-2 and J is TRBJ1-3, with D unresolved. The CDR3 consists of 16 residues. Between the trimmed V and J ends, which lost 4 bases and 0 bases, there was a span of 13 bases. Germline assignment: CDR1 LGHNA and CDR2 YNFKEQ. As DNA, the CDR3 is TGTGCCAGCAGCCCCCTTGAGATGAGCTCTGGAAACACCATATATTTT. It translates to CASSPLEMSSGNTIYF.

The rearrangement joins TRBV11-2 to TRBJ2-1, with TRBD2 matching 11 bases. The germline CDR1 and CDR2 sequences are SGHAT and FQNNGV. CDR3 length: 15 amino acids. The V segment lost 6 bases and the J segment 5 bases; nucleotides outside the gene matches: 6. CDR3 residues: CASSRGLAENNEQFF. CDR3 bases: TGTGCCAGCAGTAGGGGACTAGCGGAGAACAATGAGCAGTTCTTC.

This chain connects TRBV5-1 to TRBJ2-2; 8 bases are shared with TRBD2. Germline values: CDR1 SGHRS, CDR2 YFSETQ. The CDR3 is 16 amino acids. J was trimmed by 7 bases and V by 4 bases; bases with no gene match: 12. This CDR3 is CASSLLRAGAGGELFF. As DNA, the CDR3 is TGCGCCAGCAGCCTACTTCGAGCGGGAGCGGGCGGGGAGCTGTTTTTT.

V is TRBV4-3 and J is TRBJ2-1; TRBD2 might be the D (6 bases). V was cut by 0 bases and J by 2 bases, with 8 bases left in between. Germline V gene sequence: CDR1 LGHNA, CDR2 YSLEER. The CDR3 is 15 residues long. For the CDR3, the DNA is TGCGCCAGCAGCCAAGATCCGGGGGCCTACAATGAGCAGTTCTTC. Its translation: CASSQDPGAYNEQFF.

The chain uses TRBV7-2 and TRBJ1-4; D possibly corresponds to TRBD1 (5 bases). V was pared by 4 bases and J by 2 bases, with 17 bases between. The CDR3 covers 17 residues. Per the germline V gene, CDR1 is SGHTA and CDR2 is FQGNSA. Written as DNA, the CDR3 is TGTGCCAGCAGCTCCCTCCGAGGGCAGGGCACTAATGAAAAACTGTTTTTT. Translating it yields CASSSLRGQGTNEKLFF.

V and J are TRBV5-6 and TRBJ2-6; possibly TRBD1 for D (5 bases). Germline V gives CDR1 SGHDT, CDR2 YYEEEE. The CDR3 runs 17 residues. V dropped 2 bases and J dropped 0 bases, with 12 bases sitting between them. CDR3 sequence: CASSLGTRASGANVLTF. In DNA, the CDR3 is TGTGCCAGCAGCTTAGGCACCAGGGCCTCTGGGGCCAACGTCCTGACTTTC.